Below, 26 T cell receptor beta chains from the same sample are listed, as sequenced in a study of Graves' ophthalmopathy and Graves' hyperthyroidism. The sequenced template was RNA, covering the TCR beta CDR3 region. First-round RT-PCR relied on HTBI primers, and a second-round multiplex PCR came next. TCRdb re-called the multiplex PCR reads with MiXCR, one entry per CDR3 protein. The table records around 170,000 distinct CDR3 sequences, less than 45% of them present only once. Sequencing input: peripheral blood. The receptors were gathered from a woman aged 40 to 50 with Graves' ophthalmopathy.

This chain joins TRBV6-1 and TRBJ1-1; 10 bases agree with TRBD1. The germline CDR1 and CDR2 sequences are MNHNS and SASEGT. V lost 6 bases to trimming and J lost 4 bases; unmatched junction nucleotides: 8. CDR3 length equals 15 residues. Here the CDR3 reads CASSGTGALGTEAFF. The DNA for the CDR3 is TGTGCCAGCAGCGGGACAGGGGCTTTGGGCACTGAAGCTTTCTTT.

At least ten counts were recorded for this clonotype. The chain uses TRBV6-2 or TRBV6-3 and TRBJ2-7, with D tentatively TRBD2 (6 bases). Trimming took 6 bases from V and 4 from J, leaving 13 bases between them. This CDR3 is built from 13 residues. Looked up from germline, CDR1 is MNHEY and CDR2 is SVGEGT. This CDR3 is CASRPGAGYEQYF. The CDR3 DNA reads TGTGCCAGCAGACCCGGGGCGGGGTACGAGCAGTACTTC.

This chain connects TRBV6-6 to TRBJ2-2; either TRBD1 or TRBD2 may supply D (8 bases each). Germline V lookup: CDR1 MNHNY, CDR2 SVGAGI (reference sequence). Trimming took off 8 bases at V and 5 bases at J, with 36 bases between the two ends. CDR3 length: 21 residues. The CDR3: CASESRRGETGGGFSTGELFF. The CDR3 DNA sequence: TGTGCCAGCGAATCACGGCGGGGGGAAACAGGGGGAGGATTTAGTACCGGGGAGCTGTTTTTT.

The CDR3: CSARDPLEQYF. The CDR3 region has the DNA TGCAGTGCTAGAGATCCCCTCGAGCAGTACTTC. The gene calls are TRBV20-1 and TRBJ2-7; unclear D gene. V shed 0 bases and J shed 6 bases, with 6 bases lying between them. CDR3 length: 11 amino acids. In germline, CDR1 is DFQATT, CDR2 SNEGSKA (reference sequence).

A few counts support this clonotype. The rearrangement joins TRBV6-5 to TRBJ1-1; D unresolved. The length of the CDR3 is 16 residues. The V end was cut by 2 bases, the J end by 3 bases, with 16 bases between. Germline assignment: CDR1 MNHEY and CDR2 SVGAGI. Here the CDR3 reads CASSYEGGSKYTEAFF. CDR3 bases: TGTGCCAGCAGTTACGAAGGCGGATCCAAGTACACTGAAGCTTTCTTT.

This clonotype was recorded only once. The V and J genes are TRBV11-2 and TRBJ1-1; 8 bases map to TRBD1. The CDR3 is 13 amino acids. Trimming removed 5 bases from V and 6 bases from J; junction bases left unmatched: 5. CDR1 and CDR2 (germline): SGHAT, FQNNGV. CDR3 bases: TGTGCCAGCAGCCAGGGGGCGGGGGCTGAAGCTTTCTTT. Its protein product is CASSQGAGAEAFF.

V and J are TRBV6-1 and TRBJ1-2; TRBD1 matches at 7 bases. The CDR3 runs 15 residues. Germline CDR1 reads MNHNS; CDR2 reads SASEGT. The junction had 7 bases not matched to a gene; V was cut back by 2 bases and J by 4 bases. The CDR3 DNA is TGTGCCAGCAGTGAATTTCAGACAGGGCCCTATGGCTACACCTTC. As protein: CASSEFQTGPYGYTF.

The J gene is TRBJ1-1, the V gene TRBV6-2 or TRBV6-3; 9 bases match TRBD1. Unmatched junction bases numbered 11, after V lost 6 bases and J lost 6 bases. This CDR3 comprises 15 residues. Germline CDR1 is MNHEY and CDR2 is SVGEGT. CDR3 loop: CASSPPGQGLAEAFF. The DNA for the CDR3 is TGTGCCAGCAGCCCCCCGGGACAGGGACTAGCTGAAGCTTTCTTT.

This clonotype has ten or more counts. V usage is TRBV6-2 or TRBV6-3 and J usage is TRBJ2-1, with a weak D call TRBD2 (5 bases). Germline V gene data show CDR1 as MNHEY and CDR2 as SVGEGT. This CDR3 spans 18 amino acids. V was cut by 6 bases and J by 0 bases, with 21 bases left in between. The CDR3 sequence is CASRRLPTFTSSYNEQFF. In DNA form, the CDR3 reads TGTGCCAGCAGGAGACTACCTACTTTCACTAGCTCCTACAATGAGCAGTTCTTC.

The chain is built from TRBV11-2 and TRBJ1-1; 9 nucleotides line up with TRBD1. CDR1 and CDR2 from the germline V gene are SGHAT and FQNNGV. The CDR3 is 17 amino acids. Trimming removed 6 bases from V and 4 bases from J; junction bases left unmatched: 15. CDR3 in amino acids: CASSPDRGWVVSTEAFF. The CDR3, as DNA: TGTGCCAGCAGTCCTGACAGGGGGTGGGTCGTGAGCACTGAAGCTTTCTTT.

This chain links TRBV28 with TRBJ1-2, with a possible D match to TRBD1 (6 bases). The length of the CDR3 is 14 residues. V shed 6 bases and J shed 7 bases, with 18 bases lying between them. Per the germline V gene, CDR1 is MDHEN and CDR2 is SYDVKM. The CDR3, as DNA: TGTGCCAGCAGCCCCTGGACAGAGGATGGTGGCTACACCTTC. This translates into CASSPWTEDGGYTF.

In DNA form, the CDR3 reads TGTGCCAGCAGTTCCGCGGGCGCCGGGGAGCTGTTTTTT. Protein: CASSSAGAGELFF. V gene TRBV28 combines with J gene TRBJ2-2; the D gene is possibly TRBD2 (5 bases). There are 13 residues in the CDR3. The V end was cut by 4 bases, the J end by 6 bases, with 9 bases between. Germline lookup yields CDR1 MDHEN and CDR2 SYDVKM. Full variable domain (rest looked up from reference TRBV28 and TRBJ2-2): DVKVTQSSRYLVKRTGEKVFLECVQDMDHENMFWYRQDPGLGLRLIYFSYDVKMKEKGDIPEGYSVSREKKERFSLILESASTNQTSMYLCASSSAGAGELFFGEGSRLTVL.

This clonotype has a count of ten or more. The chain joins TRBV20-1 to TRBJ1-1; D is unresolved. CDR1 is DFQATT and CDR2 is SNEGSKA in the germline V gene (reference sequence). There are 14 residues in the CDR3. The V end was cut by 6 bases, the J end by 0 bases, with 14 bases between. The CDR3 region is CSAGTEGLNTEAFF. The DNA of the CDR3 is TGCAGTGCGGGTACCGAGGGCTTGAACACTGAAGCTTTCTTT.

In this sample, this clonotype turned up many times. The chain carries TRBV7-2 and TRBJ2-2; the D is unclear. The CDR3 loop spans 12 amino acids. Trimming took 1 base from V and 6 from J, leaving 3 bases between them. The germline V gene has CDR1 SGHTA and CDR2 FQGNSA. Here the CDR3 DNA reads TGTGCCAGCAGCTTAGGTGCCGGGGAGCTGTTTTTT. Protein: CASSLGAGELFF.

The CDR3 region has the DNA TGTGCCAGCAAGGGGCGGAACCAAGAGACCCAGTACTTC. This encodes CASKGRNQETQYF. The V call is TRBV12-3 or TRBV12-4, the J call TRBJ2-5; tentative D call: TRBD1 (5 bases). V was shortened by 7 bases and J by 0 bases, with 9 bases between the two germline ends. The CDR3 extends over 13 amino acids.

V usage is TRBV11-3 and J usage is TRBJ2-5; D tentatively reads TRBD1 or TRBD2 (7 bases each). Trimming shortened V by 1 base and J by 4 bases, and 16 bases separated the two germline ends. Germline lookup yields CDR1 SGHNT and CDR2 YENEEA. This CDR3 is 16 amino acids long. CDR3 sequence reads: CASSLVVGGGGETQYF. The CDR3 DNA is TGTGCCAGCAGCTTAGTTGTAGGGGGCGGGGGAGAGACCCAGTACTTC.

DNA of the CDR3: TGTGCCAGCAGGGGGACAGGGAAGCTCTATGGCTACACCTTC. It codes for CASRGTGKLYGYTF. V and J are TRBV6-2 or TRBV6-3 and TRBJ1-2; 9 nucleotides line up with TRBD1. Germline CDR1 reads MNHEY; CDR2 reads SVGEGT. After removal of 6 bases from V and 4 bases from J, the junction contained 6 bases not matched to a gene. The CDR3 sequence is 14 residues long.

This clonotype was picked up many times. The chain links TRBV4-2 to TRBJ1-5; D might be TRBD1 (5 bases). Trimming cost V 5 bases and J 1 base, with 15 bases left between them. The CDR3 length is 16 residues. The germline CDR1 and CDR2 sequences are LGHNA and YNFKEQ. The CDR3 is CASSSLAGASNQPQHF. CDR3 DNA: TGTGCCAGCAGCTCACTCGCCGGGGCAAGCAATCAGCCCCAGCATTTT.

This clonotype appeared many times. This rearrangement joins TRBV30 to TRBJ2-5; D remains unclear. This CDR3 comprises 13 residues. Between the trimmed V and J ends, which lost 0 bases and 2 bases, there was a span of 7 bases. Per the germline V gene, CDR1 is GTSNPN and CDR2 is SVGIG (reference sequence). This chain's CDR3 is CAWSVPNQETQYF. CDR3 coding DNA: TGTGCCTGGAGTGTACCTAATCAAGAGACCCAGTACTTC.

This clonotype was seen a few times. The V call is TRBV6-2 or TRBV6-3, the J call TRBJ2-5, with a weak D call TRBD1 (7 bases). In germline, CDR1 is MNHEY, CDR2 SVGEGT. The V end lost 6 bases, the J end lost 4 bases, and 15 bases lay between the germline ends. This CDR3 spans 14 amino acids. The CDR3 loop is CASSRGTETETQYF. The CDR3 nucleotides read TGTGCCAGCAGCCGCGGGACAGAAACAGAGACCCAGTACTTC.

This clonotype occurred many times. V and J are TRBV25-1 and TRBJ2-5; 7 bases fit TRBD1. Germline V gives CDR1 MGHDK, CDR2 SYGVNS. This CDR3 is 15 amino acids long. J was trimmed by 1 base and V by 4 bases; bases with no gene match: 6. CDR3 amino acids: CASSVPGGIQETQYF. The CDR3 nucleotides are TGTGCCAGCAGTGTCCCAGGGGGAATCCAAGAGACCCAGTACTTC. Full variable domain (missing parts from reference TRBV25-1 and TRBJ2-5): EADIYQTPRYLVIGTGKKITLECSQTMGHDKMYWYQQDPGMELHLIHYSYGVNSTEKGDLSSESTVSRIRTEHFPLTLESARPSHTSQYLCASSVPGGIQETQYFGPGTRLLVL.

The chain joins TRBV29-1 to TRBJ2-5; no firm D call. The germline V and J ends were trimmed by 4 bases and 4 bases, with 10 bases remaining between them. In germline, CDR1 is SQVTM, CDR2 ANQGSEA. This CDR3 region has 12 residues. CDR3 nucleotide sequence: TGCAGCGTTGTCATGGTAGGAGAGACCCAGTACTTC. It specifies CSVVMVGETQYF.

V gene TRBV12-3 or TRBV12-4 combines with J gene TRBJ1-6, with D unclear. This CDR3 comprises 14 residues. V was pared by 2 bases and J by 4 bases, with 6 bases between. This CDR3 is CASSLTDYNSPLHF. The CDR3 DNA follows: TGTGCCAGCAGTTTAACAGATTATAATTCACCCCTCCACTTT.

Ten or more counts support this clonotype. A much bigger clone sits one base away, suggesting this may be a read error. This chain uses TRBV2 with TRBJ1-1; D might be TRBD1 (5 bases). Germline CDR1 reads SNHLY; CDR2 reads FYNNEI. There are 14 residues in the CDR3. The CDR3 reads CASTPGQENTGAFF. CDR3 sequence (DNA): TGTGCCAGCACCCCAGGACAAGAGAACACTGGAGCTTTCTTT.

The rearrangement links TRBV12-3 or TRBV12-4 to TRBJ2-2; perhaps TRBD2 as D (5 bases). The V end was cut by 2 bases, the J end by 3 bases, with 13 bases between. This CDR3 spans 16 amino acids. The CDR3 is CASSLRGTSDTGELFF. The CDR3 DNA is TGTGCCAGCAGTTTAAGAGGAACTAGTGACACCGGGGAGCTGTTTTTT.

This clonotype showed up many times. The chain uses TRBV7-2 and TRBJ2-7; 9 bases agree with TRBD2. This CDR3 has 15 amino acids. The germline CDR1 and CDR2 sequences are SGHTA and FQGNSA. The junction had 3 bases not matched to a gene; V was cut back by 1 base and J by 2 bases. CDR3 region: CASSLVTSGTYEQYF. DNA of the CDR3: TGTGCCAGCAGCTTAGTGACTAGCGGTACCTACGAGCAGTACTTC.